This T cell receptor (beta chain) derives from a study of T cell responses to AZD1222 COVID-19 vaccine. Across the whole study: Pooling of second doses given at about 4 or about 12 weeks was done. The study, taken as a whole, reports: Two doses of AZD1222 preceded a rise in Spike-specific TCR breadth and depth. Targeting of unmutated variant regions was reportedly seen in nearly half of spike-specific TCRs.

Clones were read by immunoSEQ multiplex PCR, and TCRdb kept only the in-frame ones, dropping some. The data show some 130,000 clones, roughly 90% seen once. Trimming left V 5 bases short and J 0 bases short, with 20 bases between. This CDR3 is 18 amino acids long. The germline V gene encodes CDR1 ENHRY and CDR2 SYGVKD. As regards this clone: Its antigen is currently unknown.

Source: peripheral blood, taken on day 0 of AZD1222 vaccination. This receptor was identified in an adult in good health. V usage is TRBV10-3 and J usage is TRBJ1-3; possible D gene TRBD1, 5 bases. This CDR3 is CAISRQKAYTSSGNTIYF. In DNA form, the CDR3 reads TGTGCCATCAGTAGACAGAAAGCTTATACAAGCTCTGGAAACACCATATATTTT.